These 28 T cell receptor beta chains were sequenced from one sample in a study of beta chain features in type 1 diabetes. Points from the study as a whole: Type 1 diabetes patients had TCRB CDR3s that were shorter (moderately but significantly so) in all four CD4+ subsets.

For these receptors, no antigen is known. TCRB transcripts that were expressed got sequenced, as all of the isolated RNA had been reverse transcribed. Here immunoSEQ multiplex PCR was the method, and the copy in TCRdb shows in-frame clones only, minus some. The top ten hold 0.035% to 0.045% of the sample, which has about 660,000 clones, 11% to 15% seen once. Material: naive CD4+ T cells from blood. The receptors here all came from a man younger than 35 with type 1 diabetes.

This clone appeared a few times. The chain links TRBV23-1 to TRBJ1-2; 9 positions match TRBD1. TRBV23-1 is noted as an ORF with a role that remains uncertain. Trimming at V came to 3 bases and at J to 2 bases, leaving 4 bases not matched to a gene. The CDR3 spans 15 residues. The CDR3: CASSHAGTGNYGYTF. The CDR3 nucleotides read TGCGCCAGCAGTCACGCCGGGACAGGGAACTATGGCTACACCTTC.

This clone was picked up a small number of times. This chain uses TRBV4-1 with TRBJ2-5; D unresolved. Trimming removed 1 base at V and 1 base at J, with 4 bases between. The CDR3 runs to 13 residues. The germline V gene has CDR1 MGHRA and CDR2 YSYEKL. The CDR3 DNA reads TGCGCCAGCAGCCAAGTAATCCAAGAGACCCAGTACTTC. This gives the protein CASSQVIQETQYF.

Concerning this clone: Compared with germline, one end of the junction differs, possibly owing to a read error. This sequence joins TRBV7-2 and TRBJ2-3, with a possible D match to TRBD2 (5 bases). Germline-derived CDR1 and CDR2 are SGHTA and FQGNSA. The CDR3 consists of 15 residues. The CDR3 sequence: CASSQDPRGTDTQYF. The CDR3 DNA is TGCGCCAGCAGCCAAGACCCGAGGGGCACAGATACGCAGTATTTT.

The chain employs TRBV7-2 and TRBJ2-5; TRBD2 matches at 11 bases. J lost 5 bases, V lost 3 bases, and 5 bases had no gene match. The germline V gene has CDR1 SGHTA and CDR2 FQGNSA. The CDR3 totals 15 residues. The CDR3 is CASSFSRLAGETQYF. Here the CDR3 DNA reads TGTGCCAGCAGCTTTAGTAGACTAGCGGGGGAGACCCAGTACTTC.

The J gene is TRBJ1-1, the V gene TRBV18; 7 bases align to TRBD1. Germline CDR1 KGHSH, CDR2 LQKENI. This CDR3 is 16 amino acids long. With V trimmed by 3 bases and J by 0 bases, 7 bases remained unmatched. The CDR3 DNA reads as TGTGCCAGCTCACCCCGGGACAGTCTGATGAACACTGAAGCTTTCTTT. Translated, it gives CASSPRDSLMNTEAFF.

This clone turned up a few times. The chain employs TRBV18 and TRBJ2-7, with D possibly TRBD1 on 6 matching bases. The CDR3 runs to 15 residues. Trimming removed 3 bases from V and 2 bases from J, with 14 bases in between. Germline V gene lookup returns CDR1 KGHSH and CDR2 LQKENI. CDR3 residues: CASSPSTGIAYEQYF. CDR3 in DNA: TGTGCCAGCTCACCTTCAACAGGGATAGCCTACGAGCAGTACTTC.

This clone turned up a few times. This chain's CDR3 is CAWSLYPHGTEQFF. The CDR3 coding sequence is TGTGCCTGGAGTCTCTACCCTCACGGGACAGAGCAGTTCTTC. V gene TRBV30 combines with J gene TRBJ2-1, with a tentative D call TRBD1 (6 bases). Germline V gene data show CDR1 as GTSNPN and CDR2 as SVGIG (reference sequence). The CDR3 has 14 residues. Trimming shortened V by 2 bases and J by 10 bases, and 18 bases separated the two germline ends. The whole variable domain, filled in from reference TRBV30 and TRBJ2-1, reads SQTIHQWPATLVQPVGSPLSLECTVEGTSNPNLYWYRQAAGRGLQLLFYSVGIGQISSEVPQNLSASRPQDRQFILSSKKLLLSDSGFYLCAWSLYPHGTEQFFGPGTRLTVL.

This chain joins TRBV25-1 and TRBJ1-3, with D perhaps TRBD1 (6 bases). V was shortened by 7 bases and J by 4 bases, with 14 bases between the two germline ends. Germline CDR1 is MGHDK and CDR2 is SYGVNS. The CDR3 is 14 residues long. CDR3 in amino acids: CASTGTGSGNTIYF. CDR3 nucleotides: TGTGCCAGCACTGGAACAGGGTCGGGAAACACCATATATTTT.

The V call is TRBV6-6, the J call TRBJ1-5; no clear D. Deletions cut 5 bases from V and 3 bases from J, with 14 bases between. Germline V gene lookup returns CDR1 MNHNY and CDR2 SVGAGI (reference sequence). CDR3 length equals 15 residues. In nucleotides, the CDR3 is TGTGCCAGCAGTCGCCCCCCGGTCCCCAATCAGCCCCAGCATTTT. As protein: CASSRPPVPNQPQHF.

This chain connects TRBV5-4 to TRBJ2-7; maybe TRBD1 (6 bases). V lost 5 bases and J lost 4, with 16 bases in between. There are 14 residues in the CDR3. Germline V gene data show CDR1 as SGHNT and CDR2 as YYREEE (reference sequence). CDR3 in amino acids: CASSLQGGGYEQYF. In nucleotides, the CDR3 is TGTGCCAGCAGTCTCCAAGGGGGTGGGTACGAGCAGTACTTC.

V and J are TRBV28 and TRBJ2-4; the match to TRBD1 covers 7 bases. The germline V gene encodes CDR1 MDHEN and CDR2 SYDVKM. The V gene end was trimmed by 5 bases and the J gene end by 4 bases; junction bases not matched to a gene: 5. The CDR3 sequence is 14 residues long. This CDR3 is CASSIPDRKNIQYF. CDR3 sequence (DNA): TGTGCCAGCAGTATACCGGACAGGAAAAACATTCAGTACTTC.

CDR3 loop: CAWSPDSSYSNQPQHF. CDR3 nucleotide sequence: TGTGCCTGGAGCCCGGACAGTAGTTATAGCAATCAGCCCCAGCATTTT. The chain uses TRBV30 and TRBJ1-5, with a possible D match to TRBD1 (6 bases). Germline values: CDR1 GTSNPN, CDR2 SVGIG (reference sequence). CDR3 length: 16 residues. V lost 3 bases to trimming and J lost 0 bases, with 15 bases between them.

This clone was counted only a few times. The chain employs TRBV18 and TRBJ1-5; tentative D call: TRBD1 (5 bases). Germline loops: CDR1 KGHSH, CDR2 LQKENI. Trimming took off 5 bases at V and 3 bases at J, with 11 bases between the two ends. This CDR3 is built from 14 residues. CDR3 sequence reads: CASSSRDLNQPQHF. The CDR3 DNA is TGTGCCAGCTCATCGCGGGACCTCAATCAGCCCCAGCATTTT.

The chain combines TRBV29-1 with TRBJ2-7, with 8 bases fitting TRBD2. The germline V gene has CDR1 SQVTM and CDR2 ANQGSEA. V shed 4 bases, J shed 5 bases, and the junction held 1 base outside the gene matches. The CDR3 totals 11 residues. CDR3 bases: TGCAGCGTTGCGACTAGCGACGAGCAGTACTTC. Protein sequence: CSVATSDEQYF.

This clone has just a few counts. V and J are TRBV10-3 and TRBJ1-3; D remains unclear. The CDR3 consists of 17 residues. Germline V gene lookup returns CDR1 ENHRY and CDR2 SYGVKD. V lost 2 bases and J lost 0, with 14 bases in between. The CDR3 DNA is TGTGCCATCAGTGAGGCAGAGAGGGCAAGCTCTGGAAACACCATATATTTT. The encoded protein is CAISEAERASSGNTIYF.

This clone has just a few counts. The V gene is TRBV7-2, the J gene TRBJ2-7; D is undetermined. This CDR3 comprises 13 residues. V dropped 3 bases and J dropped 5 bases, with 11 bases sitting between them. The germline CDR1 and CDR2 sequences are SGHTA and FQGNSA. CDR3 DNA sequence: TGTGCCAGCAGCTTGTCCCCGAGCCACGAGCAGTACTTC. As protein: CASSLSPSHEQYF.

This clone was picked up a small number of times. J is TRBJ1-2 and V is TRBV9, with unresolved D. The CDR3 has 13 residues. Between the trimmed V and J ends, which lost 4 bases and 4 bases, there was a span of 11 bases. Per the germline V gene, CDR1 is SGDLS and CDR2 is YYNGEE. The CDR3: CASSSSGIYGYTF. In DNA form, the CDR3 reads TGTGCCAGCAGCTCTAGTGGGATCTATGGCTACACCTTC. Based on the CDR3 plus reference TRBV9 and TRBJ1-2, the full variable domain is DSGVTQTPKHLITATGQRVTLRCSPRSGDLSVYWYQQSLDQGLQFLIQYYNGEERAKGNILERFSAQQFPDLHSELNLSSLELGDSALYFCASSSSGIYGYTFGSGTRLTVV.

Only a few counts were recorded for this clone. The gene calls are TRBV2 and TRBJ1-5, with D unresolved. This CDR3 has 12 amino acids. The germline CDR1 and CDR2 sequences are SNHLY and FYNNEI. The V end lost 4 bases, the J end lost 8 bases, and 9 bases lay between the germline ends. The CDR3 DNA sequence: TGTGCCAGCAGTGCAGGTGCTAAGCCCCAGCATTTT. Translation: CASSAGAKPQHF. The full variable domain, its missing parts supplied by reference TRBV2 and TRBJ1-5, is EPEVTQTPSHQVTQMGQEVILRCVPISNHLYFYWYRQILGQKVEFLVSFYNNEISEKSEIFDDQFSVERPDGSNFTLKIRSTKLEDSAMYFCASSAGAKPQHFGDGTRLSIL.

The sample holds a few counts of this clone. The chain uses TRBV7-2 and TRBJ2-2; D is unresolved. CDR1 and CDR2 from the germline V gene are SGHTA and FQGNSA. CDR3 length equals 13 residues. Trimming stripped 5 bases from V and 7 bases from J, with 11 bases between. Here the CDR3 DNA reads TGTGCCAGCAGCGTTTCTAGTGACGGGGAGCTGTTTTTT. Protein product: CASSVSSDGELFF.

The chain is built from TRBV9 and TRBJ2-3; D is perhaps TRBD2 (7 bases). The V gene lost 4 bases and the J gene lost 4 bases, with 19 bases spanning the gap. The CDR3 length is 16 residues. Germline V gene data show CDR1 as SGDLS and CDR2 as YYNGEE. This CDR3 reads CASSLSPGGAPDTQYF. The CDR3, as DNA: TGTGCCAGCAGCTTATCCCCTGGGGGGGCCCCAGATACGCAGTATTTT. Variable domain in full (rest from reference TRBV9 and TRBJ2-3): DSGVTQTPKHLITATGQRVTLRCSPRSGDLSVYWYQQSLDQGLQFLIQYYNGEERAKGNILERFSAQQFPDLHSELNLSSLELGDSALYFCASSLSPGGAPDTQYFGPGTRLTVL.

The rearrangement joins TRBV7-6 to TRBJ2-5; D is unclear. Germline V CDR1 and CDR2: SGHVS, FNYEAQ. The CDR3 is made up of 15 amino acids. V lost 2 bases and J 2 bases, leaving 12 bases between the germline ends. Here the CDR3 reads CASSLQGATQETQYF. In DNA, the CDR3 is TGTGCCAGCAGCTTACAAGGCGCTACTCAAGAGACCCAGTACTTC. The variable domain in full, with the rest retrieved from reference TRBV7-6 and TRBJ2-5, is GAGVSQSPRYKVTKRGQDVALRCDPISGHVSLYWYRQALGQGPEFLTYFNYEAQQDKSGLPNDRFSAERPEGSISTLTIQRTEQRDSAMYRCASSLQGATQETQYFGPGTRLLVL.

This clone appeared a few times. The chain combines TRBV18 with TRBJ2-2; D remains ambiguous. The germline V gene encodes CDR1 KGHSH and CDR2 LQKENI. This CDR3 is built from 14 residues. Trimming pared 3 bases from V and 5 bases from J, leaving 10 bases between. CDR3 amino acids: CASSPSVRTGELFF. CDR3 bases: TGTGCCAGCTCACCCTCCGTGCGGACCGGGGAGCTGTTTTTT.

This clone was counted only a few times. The chain combines TRBV18 with TRBJ2-1, with TRBD2 matching over 9 bases. The CDR3 spans 15 residues. Trimming took 3 bases from V and 5 from J; bases not matched to a gene: 5. Germline values: CDR1 KGHSH, CDR2 LQKENI. CDR3 nucleotides: TGTGCCAGCTCACCCGGGACTAGCAGTCACAATGAGCAGTTCTTC. This encodes CASSPGTSSHNEQFF.

This clone appeared a few times. The V call is TRBV7-9, the J call TRBJ2-7; the D is unclear. CDR3 length: 15 residues. Germline loops: CDR1 SEHNR, CDR2 FQNEAQ (reference sequence). V lost 2 bases to trimming and J lost 2 bases, with 13 bases between them. The CDR3 here is CASSLPSYGPYEQYF. CDR3 bases: TGTGCCAGCAGCTTACCAAGTTACGGGCCCTACGAGCAGTACTTC.

The chain joins TRBV15 to TRBJ2-7, with D perhaps given as TRBD1 or TRBD2 (5 bases each). The V gene's germline CDR1 is LNHNV and CDR2 YYDKDF (reference sequence). The CDR3 sequence is 17 residues long. Trimming stripped 6 bases from V and 2 bases from J, with 23 bases between. CDR3 sequence (DNA): TGTGCCACCAGTAAACCGCTGGGACGGGTCTCCACCTACGAGCAGTACTTC. Its translation is CATSKPLGRVSTYEQYF.

This chain links TRBV5-6 with TRBJ2-5; no reliable D call. The CDR3 covers 15 residues. From germline, CDR1 is SGHDT and CDR2 YYEEEE. V lost 4 bases and J lost 4, with 17 bases in between. In DNA form, the CDR3 reads TGTGCCAGCAGCCTCCGGATCCCCGAACGAGAGACCCAGTACTTC. It yields the protein CASSLRIPERETQYF.

V is TRBV29-1 and J is TRBJ2-3; D is unclear. Per germline, CDR1 SQVTM and CDR2 ANQGSEA. V was clipped by 4 bases and J by 1 base, with 9 bases between them. There are 13 residues in the CDR3. CDR3 protein: CSVGRQRTDTQYF. Here the CDR3 DNA reads TGCAGCGTTGGTCGGCAGCGCACAGATACGCAGTATTTT.

V is TRBV7-6 and J is TRBJ2-5; 7 bases match TRBD2. Germline CDR1 SGHVS, CDR2 FNYEAQ. J gave up 9 bases and V 4 bases, and 5 bases lay outside the gene matches. This CDR3 has 12 residues. CDR3 DNA: TGTGCCAGCAGCTCCCCCCGGGGGGCCCAGTACTTC. Residues: CASSSPRGAQYF.